The 24 T cell receptor beta chains given below trace back to one sample, sequenced in a study of cytomegalovirus exposure and HLA in healthy donors. Amplification used 60 Vbeta primers and 13 Jbeta primers. Libraries were prepared by immunoSEQ multiplex PCR; TCRdb keeps only in-frame clonotypes and omits some of them. The sample holds over 100,000 clones; just under 75% are singletons and the top ten take more than 2%. The specimen was PBMCs. These receptors came from a human donor in good health.

J is TRBJ1-3 and V is TRBV5-8; TRBD1 might be the D (5 bases). Germline CDR1 is SGHTS and CDR2 is YDEGEE. Trimming took 5 bases from V and 2 from J, leaving 11 bases between them. This CDR3 spans 14 amino acids. The CDR3 is CASRRAGTGNTIYF. In DNA, the CDR3 is TGTGCCAGCAGGCGTGCAGGGACTGGAAACACCATATATTTT.

The chain is built from TRBV18 and TRBJ2-1, with 11 positions matching TRBD2. Germline CDR1 and CDR2: KGHSH and LQKENI. With 2 bases clipped from V and 10 bases from J, the junction kept 1 base outside the gene matches. The CDR3 has 13 amino acids. The CDR3 is CASSPGTSGEQFF. The CDR3 DNA follows: TGTGCCAGCTCACCAGGGACTAGCGGAGAGCAGTTCTTC. Variable domain in full (rest from reference TRBV18 and TRBJ2-1): NAGVMQNPRHLVRRRGQEARLRCSPMKGHSHVYWYRQLPEEGLKFMVYLQKENIIDESGMPKERFSAEFPKEGPSILRIQQVVRGDSAAYFCASSPGTSGEQFFGPGTRLTVL.

The V gene is TRBV6-1, the J gene TRBJ1-1; TRBD1 aligns across 7 bases. V dropped 5 bases and J dropped 8; count of bases not matched to a gene: 14. Per the germline V gene, CDR1 is MNHNS and CDR2 is SASEGT. The CDR3 is made up of 15 amino acids. The CDR3 DNA is TGTGCCAGCAGTCCCGCTCGACAGGGTGCGGCCGAAGCTTTCTTT. Translation: CASSPARQGAAEAFF.

This clone was counted a single time. The chain uses TRBV6-5 and TRBJ2-5, with 8 bases fitting TRBD2. The CDR3 loop spans 14 amino acids. The V segment lost 7 bases and the J segment 4 bases; nucleotides outside the gene matches: 8. Germline CDR1 MNHEY, CDR2 SVGAGI. Here the CDR3 DNA reads TGTGCCAGCACGGGGGGGGCGATATTAGAGACCCAGTACTTC. Translation: CASTGGAILETQYF.

J is TRBJ2-2 and V is TRBV5-1; D possibly corresponds to TRBD1 (5 bases). V was trimmed by 5 bases and J by 5 bases, leaving 13 bases between them. Germline V gene sequence: CDR1 SGHRS, CDR2 YFSETQ. This CDR3 comprises 14 residues. The DNA of the CDR3 is TGCGCCAGCAGGGGAAGGGGTTGGACCGGGGAGCTGTTTTTT. Protein product: CASRGRGWTGELFF. Combining the CDR3 with reference TRBV5-1 and TRBJ2-2 gives the whole variable domain KAGVTQTPRYLIKTRGQQVTLSCSPISGHRSVSWYQQTPGQGLQFLFEYFSETQRNKGNFPGRFSGRQFSNSRSEMNVSTLELGDSALYLCASRGRGWTGELFFGEGSRLTVL.

The gene calls are TRBV5-6 and TRBJ1-2, with 11 bases fitting TRBD1. With 3 bases clipped from V and 6 bases from J, the junction kept 10 bases outside the gene matches. Germline CDR1 and CDR2: SGHDT and YYEEEE. The CDR3 contains 16 residues. Here the CDR3 reads CASSSMGQGEIDGYTF. CDR3 nucleotides: TGTGCCAGCAGCTCCATGGGACAGGGGGAGATTGATGGCTACACCTTC.

The gene calls are TRBV7-6 and TRBJ2-5; a weak D match, TRBD2 (5 bases). The CDR3 runs to 12 residues. V was pared by 4 bases and J by 5 bases, with 8 bases between. Germline CDR1 and CDR2: SGHVS and FNYEAQ. The CDR3 region is CASSSRGETQYF. The CDR3 DNA reads TGTGCCAGCAGCTCAAGAGGGGAGACCCAGTACTTC.

Only a few counts were recorded for this clone. The J gene is TRBJ1-6, the V gene TRBV4-1; D not certain. CDR3 length: 18 residues. CDR1 is MGHRA, CDR2 YSYEKL, per germline. The germline V and J ends were trimmed by 0 bases and 5 bases, with 17 bases remaining between them. The CDR3 is CASSQDGLGVRNNSPLHF. As DNA, the CDR3 is TGCGCCAGCAGCCAAGATGGTCTCGGGGTGAGAAATAATTCACCCCTCCACTTT.

The chain couples TRBV15 to TRBJ1-4, with a weak D call TRBD1 (6 bases). Looked up from germline, CDR1 is LNHNV and CDR2 is YYDKDF (reference sequence). The CDR3 sequence is 13 residues long. Trimming left V 5 bases short and J 8 bases short, with 12 bases between. The CDR3 DNA sequence: TGTGCCACCAGCCCAACAGGGTACGAAAAACTGTTTTTT. Residues: CATSPTGYEKLFF. The whole variable domain, remainder taken from reference TRBV15 and TRBJ1-4, is DAMVIQNPRYQVTQFGKPVTLSCSQTLNHNVMYWYQQKSSQAPKLLFHYYDKDFNNEADTPDNFQSRRPNTSFCFLDIRSPGLGDTAMYLCATSPTGYEKLFFGSGTQLSVL.

The chain links TRBV29-1 to TRBJ2-7; 7 nucleotides align to TRBD1. Germline CDR1 and CDR2: SQVTM and ANQGSEA. J gave up 2 bases and V 2 bases, and 6 bases lay outside the gene matches. The CDR3 sequence is 14 residues long. The CDR3 sequence is CSVEQGEAPYEQYF. Written as DNA, the CDR3 is TGCAGCGTTGAACAGGGGGAAGCCCCCTACGAGCAGTACTTC.

CDR3 sequence reads: CASSFWGGTEAFF. In DNA, the CDR3 is TGTGCCAGCAGTTTCTGGGGGGGCACTGAAGCTTTCTTT. The V call is TRBV28, the J call TRBJ1-1; TRBD1 might be the D (5 bases). The germline CDR1 and CDR2 sequences are MDHEN and SYDVKM. The CDR3 has 13 residues. Trimming pared 3 bases from V and 4 bases from J, leaving 9 bases between.

The rearrangement uses TRBV5-6 and TRBJ2-3; weak D call: TRBD1 (5 bases). This CDR3 comprises 18 residues. CDR1 SGHDT and CDR2 YYEEEE come from the germline V gene. V was cut by 1 base and J by 0 bases, with 18 bases left in between. The CDR3 reads CASSLQGIGTLSTDTQYF. The CDR3 DNA reads TGTGCCAGCAGCTTGCAGGGCATCGGAACACTGAGCACAGATACGCAGTATTTT.

This clone was seen a handful of times. This sequence joins TRBV10-2 and TRBJ1-6; a possible D gene is TRBD1 (6 bases). The CDR3 covers 15 residues. Germline CDR1 and CDR2: WSHSY and SAAADI. V was pared by 2 bases and J by 5 bases, with 10 bases between. CDR3: CASSERTVNNSPLHF. In DNA, the CDR3 is TGCGCCAGCAGTGAGCGGACAGTCAATAATTCACCCCTCCACTTT.

This chain connects TRBV19 to TRBJ2-3, with 10 bases aligning to TRBD2. This CDR3 contains 15 residues. V lost 1 base to trimming and J lost 4 bases; unmatched junction nucleotides: 2. Germline V gene data show CDR1 as LNHDA and CDR2 as SQIVND (reference sequence). The CDR3 spells CASSIATSGADTQYF. The CDR3 DNA follows: TGTGCCAGTAGTATAGCTACTAGCGGGGCAGATACGCAGTATTTT.

This chain's CDR3 is CASSRGTGAGELFF. The CDR3 DNA sequence: TGTGCCAGCAGCCGCGGGACAGGCGCCGGGGAGCTGTTTTTT. The chain combines TRBV6-6 with TRBJ2-2, with TRBD1 matching over 8 bases. The V gene end was trimmed by 6 bases and the J gene end by 6 bases; junction bases not matched to a gene: 6. Germline CDR1 reads MNHNY; CDR2 reads SVGAGI (reference sequence). The CDR3 has 14 residues.

The chain joins TRBV7-9 to TRBJ1-2; 10 bases fit TRBD1. V trimming: 0 bases; J trimming: 2 bases; junction bases outside the gene matches: 0. The V gene's germline CDR1 is SEHNR and CDR2 FQNEAQ (reference sequence). The CDR3 has 15 residues. The CDR3 loop reads CASSLAGQGNYGYTF. DNA for the CDR3: TGTGCCAGCAGCTTAGCGGGACAGGGGAACTATGGCTACACCTTC.

The chain combines TRBV7-2 with TRBJ2-3, with 10 bases fitting TRBD2. Per germline, CDR1 SGHTA and CDR2 FQGNSA. This CDR3 is built from 17 residues. J lost 2 bases, V lost 4 bases, and 9 bases had no gene match. The CDR3 protein is CASSSKRLAGDTDTQYF. CDR3 DNA sequence: TGTGCCAGCAGCTCGAAGAGGCTAGCGGGGGACACAGATACGCAGTATTTT.

As DNA, the CDR3 is TGTGCCAGCAGGAAAACAGGGACCTATAATTCACCCCTCCACTTT. Translating it yields CASRKTGTYNSPLHF. V gene TRBV6-5 combines with J gene TRBJ1-6; possibly TRBD1 for D (6 bases). CDR1 is MNHEY, CDR2 SVGAGI, per germline. The CDR3 is 15 residues long. Trimming took 6 bases from V and 2 from J, leaving 11 bases between them.

The rearrangement joins TRBV27 to TRBJ1-5; no clear D. Germline V gene sequence: CDR1 MNHEY, CDR2 SMNVEV (reference sequence). This CDR3 is built from 15 residues. V was cut by 6 bases and J by 2 bases, with 14 bases left in between. The chain's CDR3 is CASSPRLDGNQPQHF. DNA of the CDR3: TGTGCCAGCAGCCCTAGGTTAGATGGCAATCAGCCCCAGCATTTT.

This clone was observed a few times. The rearrangement joins TRBV5-5 to TRBJ1-3, with a possible D match to TRBD1 (6 bases). The germline V and J ends were trimmed by 0 bases and 7 bases, with 17 bases remaining between them. CDR1 and CDR2 (germline): SGHKS, YYEKEE (reference sequence). CDR3 length: 16 residues. CDR3 sequence: CASSLDRAQGFNTIYF. As DNA, the CDR3 is TGTGCCAGCAGCTTGGACAGGGCCCAGGGGTTTAACACCATATATTTT.

The chain uses TRBV19 and TRBJ1-6; TRBD1 matches at 9 bases. The junction had 10 bases not matched to a gene; V was cut back by 5 bases and J by 8 bases. Germline V gene data show CDR1 as LNHDA and CDR2 as SQIVND (reference sequence). The CDR3 extends over 16 amino acids. This CDR3 is CASSPLQGASYSPLHF. CDR3 coding DNA: TGTGCCAGTAGTCCCCTACAGGGGGCCTCCTATTCACCCCTCCACTTT.

On this clone itself: Relative to the germline gene, one junction end is altered; a read error may explain this. Additional DNA sequences in this sample encode the identical CDR3. The chain couples TRBV7-8 to TRBJ2-1; 14 nucleotides match TRBD2. The CDR3 length is 17 residues. Per the germline V gene, CDR1 is SGHVS and CDR2 is FQNEAQ. For the CDR3, the DNA is TGTGCCAGTAGCTTACGACTAGCGGGAGGGCCGAGGCATGAGCAGTTCTTC. Residues: CASSLRLAGGPRHEQFF.

V usage is TRBV7-2 and J usage is TRBJ2-1; D is possibly TRBD2 (5 bases). Trimming took off 4 bases at V and 9 bases at J, with 22 bases between the two ends. This CDR3 region has 16 residues. The V gene's germline CDR1 is SGHTA and CDR2 FQGNSA. This CDR3 is CASSSSGTRTFSEQFF. The CDR3 DNA follows: TGTGCCAGCAGCTCCTCCGGTACTAGAACCTTTAGTGAGCAGTTCTTC.

V is TRBV19 and J is TRBJ2-7, with TRBD1 identical over 7 bases. CDR1 LNHDA and CDR2 SQIVND come from the germline V gene (reference sequence). This CDR3 region has 14 residues. Trimming removed 6 bases from V and 6 bases from J; junction bases left unmatched: 11. CDR3 sequence (DNA): TGTGCCAGTAGCCACCGACAGGGTGCGGCCGAGCAGTACTTC. Translated, it gives CASSHRQGAAEQYF.